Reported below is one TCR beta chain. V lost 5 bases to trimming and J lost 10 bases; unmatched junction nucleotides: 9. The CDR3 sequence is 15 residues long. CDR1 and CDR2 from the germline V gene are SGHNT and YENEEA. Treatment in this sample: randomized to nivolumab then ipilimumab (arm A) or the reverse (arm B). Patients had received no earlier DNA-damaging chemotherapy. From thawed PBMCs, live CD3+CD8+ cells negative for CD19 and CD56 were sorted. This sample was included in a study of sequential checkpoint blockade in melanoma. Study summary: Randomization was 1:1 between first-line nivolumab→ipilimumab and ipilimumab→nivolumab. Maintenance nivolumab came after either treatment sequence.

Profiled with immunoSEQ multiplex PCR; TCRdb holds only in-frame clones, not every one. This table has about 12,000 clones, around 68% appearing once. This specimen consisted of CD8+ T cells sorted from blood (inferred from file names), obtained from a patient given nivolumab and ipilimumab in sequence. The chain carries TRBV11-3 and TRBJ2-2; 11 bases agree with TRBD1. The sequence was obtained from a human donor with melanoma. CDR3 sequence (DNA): TGTGCCAGCAGCGAATGGACAGGGGGCGAACTGGAGCTGTTTTTT. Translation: CASSEWTGGELELFF.